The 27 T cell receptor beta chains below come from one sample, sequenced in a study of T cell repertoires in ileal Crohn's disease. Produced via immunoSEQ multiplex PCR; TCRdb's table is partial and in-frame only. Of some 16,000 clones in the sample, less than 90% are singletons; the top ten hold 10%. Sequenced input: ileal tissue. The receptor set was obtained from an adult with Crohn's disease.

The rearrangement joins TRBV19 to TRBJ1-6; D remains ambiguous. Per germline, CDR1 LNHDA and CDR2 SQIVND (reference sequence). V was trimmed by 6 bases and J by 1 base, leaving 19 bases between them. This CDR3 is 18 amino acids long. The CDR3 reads CASSGTGAIFSYNSPLHF. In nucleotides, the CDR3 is TGTGCCAGTAGCGGCACGGGTGCCATCTTTTCCTATAATTCACCCCTCCACTTT.

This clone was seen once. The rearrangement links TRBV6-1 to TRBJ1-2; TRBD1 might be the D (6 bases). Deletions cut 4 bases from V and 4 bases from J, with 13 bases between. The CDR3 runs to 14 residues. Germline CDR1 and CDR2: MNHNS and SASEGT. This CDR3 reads CASSAGALFYGYTF. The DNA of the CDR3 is TGTGCCAGCAGTGCAGGGGCTCTCTTCTATGGCTACACCTTC.

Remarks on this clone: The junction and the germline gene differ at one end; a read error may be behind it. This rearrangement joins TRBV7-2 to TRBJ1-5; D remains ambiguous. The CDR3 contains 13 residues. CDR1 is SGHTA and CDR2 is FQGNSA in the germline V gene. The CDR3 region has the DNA TGTGCCAGCAGCTTAGACAGCAATCAGGCCCAGCATTTT. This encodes CASSLDSNQAQHF.

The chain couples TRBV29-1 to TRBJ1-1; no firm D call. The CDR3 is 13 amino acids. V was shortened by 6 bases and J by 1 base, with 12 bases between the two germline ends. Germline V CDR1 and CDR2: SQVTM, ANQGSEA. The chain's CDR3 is CSVLRHSNTEAFF. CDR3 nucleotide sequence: TGCAGCGTCCTGCGGCATTCGAACACTGAAGCTTTCTTT.

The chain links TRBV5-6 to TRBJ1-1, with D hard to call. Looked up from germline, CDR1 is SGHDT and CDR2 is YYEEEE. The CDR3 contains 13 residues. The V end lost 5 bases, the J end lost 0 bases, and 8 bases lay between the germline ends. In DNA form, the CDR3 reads TGTGCCAGCAGGTGGGCCCTGAACACTGAAGCTTTCTTT. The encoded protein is CASRWALNTEAFF.

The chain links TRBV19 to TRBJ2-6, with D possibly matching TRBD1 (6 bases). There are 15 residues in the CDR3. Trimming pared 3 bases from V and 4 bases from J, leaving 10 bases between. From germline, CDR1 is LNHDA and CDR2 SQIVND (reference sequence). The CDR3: CASSINREGANVLTF. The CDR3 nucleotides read TGTGCCAGTAGTATCAACAGGGAAGGGGCCAACGTCCTGACTTTC.

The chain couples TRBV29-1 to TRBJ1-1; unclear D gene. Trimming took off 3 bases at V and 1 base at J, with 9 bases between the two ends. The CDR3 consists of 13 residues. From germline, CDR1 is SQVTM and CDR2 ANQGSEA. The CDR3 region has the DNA TGCAGCGTTGAGGAGGGTTGGAACACTGAAGCTTTCTTT. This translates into CSVEEGWNTEAFF.

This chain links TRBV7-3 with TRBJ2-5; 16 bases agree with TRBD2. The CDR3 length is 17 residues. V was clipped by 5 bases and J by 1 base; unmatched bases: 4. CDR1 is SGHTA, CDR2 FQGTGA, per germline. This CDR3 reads CASSPGTSGGAQETQYF. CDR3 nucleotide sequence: TGTGCCAGCAGCCCGGGGACTAGCGGGGGGGCCCAAGAGACCCAGTACTTC.

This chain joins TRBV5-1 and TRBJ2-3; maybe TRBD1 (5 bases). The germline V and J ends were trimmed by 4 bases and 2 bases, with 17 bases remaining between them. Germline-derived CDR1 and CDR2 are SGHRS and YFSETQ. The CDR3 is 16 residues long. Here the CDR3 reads CASSVPQGTNTDTQYF. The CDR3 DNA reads TGCGCCAGCAGCGTACCTCAGGGTACGAACACAGATACGCAGTATTTT.

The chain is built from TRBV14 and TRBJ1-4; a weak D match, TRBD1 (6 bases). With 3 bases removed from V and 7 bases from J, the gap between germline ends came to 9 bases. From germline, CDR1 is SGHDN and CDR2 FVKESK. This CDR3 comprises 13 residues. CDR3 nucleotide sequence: TGTGCCAGCAGCCACAGGGGCGGTGAAAAACTGTTTTTT. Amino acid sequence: CASSHRGGEKLFF.

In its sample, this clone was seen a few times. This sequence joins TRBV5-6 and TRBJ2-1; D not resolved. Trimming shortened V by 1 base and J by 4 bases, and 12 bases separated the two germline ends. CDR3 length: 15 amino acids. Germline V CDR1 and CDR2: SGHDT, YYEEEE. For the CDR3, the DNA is TGTGCCAGCAGCTTGAGAGTCGGCGGTTACAATGAGCAGTTCTTC. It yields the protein CASSLRVGGYNEQFF.

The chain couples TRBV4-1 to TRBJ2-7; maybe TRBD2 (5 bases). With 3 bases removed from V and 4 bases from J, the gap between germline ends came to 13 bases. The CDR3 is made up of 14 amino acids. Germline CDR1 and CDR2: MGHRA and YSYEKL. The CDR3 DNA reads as TGCGCCAGCAGCCAGTTGGGAGAAAGTTACGAGCAGTACTTC. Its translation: CASSQLGESYEQYF.

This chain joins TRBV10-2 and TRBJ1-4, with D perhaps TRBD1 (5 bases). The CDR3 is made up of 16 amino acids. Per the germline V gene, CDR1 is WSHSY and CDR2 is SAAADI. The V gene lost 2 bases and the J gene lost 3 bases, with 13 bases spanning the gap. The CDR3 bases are TGCGCCAGCAGTGAGATGGGGGGTGCAGCTAATGAAAAACTGTTTTTT. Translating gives CASSEMGGAANEKLFF.

Here the CDR3 reads CASSNRGTGELFF. CDR3 coding DNA: TGTGCCAGCAGCAACAGGGGAACCGGGGAGCTGTTTTTT. This chain joins TRBV7-3 and TRBJ2-2; the match to TRBD1 covers 7 bases. The CDR3 is 13 residues long. V lost 5 bases, J lost 5 bases, and 2 bases stayed unmatched. The germline CDR1 and CDR2 sequences are SGHTA and FQGTGA.

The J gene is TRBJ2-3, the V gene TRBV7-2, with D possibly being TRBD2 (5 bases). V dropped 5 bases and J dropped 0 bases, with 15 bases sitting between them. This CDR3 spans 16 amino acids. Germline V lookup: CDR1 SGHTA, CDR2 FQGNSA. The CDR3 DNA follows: TGTGCCAGCAGCCCCCGGGGTGGGCCGAGCACAGATACGCAGTATTTT. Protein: CASSPRGGPSTDTQYF. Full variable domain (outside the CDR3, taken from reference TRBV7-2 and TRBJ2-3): GAGVSQSPSNKVTEKGKDVELRCDPISGHTALYWYRQSLGQGLEFLIYFQGNSAPDKSGLPSDRFSAERTGGSVSTLTIQRTQQEDSAVYLCASSPRGGPSTDTQYFGPGTRLTVL.

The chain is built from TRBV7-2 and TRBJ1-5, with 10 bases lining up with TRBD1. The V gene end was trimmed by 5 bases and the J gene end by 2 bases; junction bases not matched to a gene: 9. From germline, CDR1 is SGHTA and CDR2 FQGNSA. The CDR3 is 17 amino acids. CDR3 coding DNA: TGTGCCAGCAGCGCCCGACAGGGGGCGGATGGCAATCAGCCCCAGCATTTT. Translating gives CASSARQGADGNQPQHF.

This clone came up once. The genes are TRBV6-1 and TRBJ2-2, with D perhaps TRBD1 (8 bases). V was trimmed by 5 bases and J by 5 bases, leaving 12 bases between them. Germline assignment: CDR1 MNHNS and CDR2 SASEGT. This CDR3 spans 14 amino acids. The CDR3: CASSNRGGTGELFF. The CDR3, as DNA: TGTGCCAGCAGTAACAGGGGGGGAACCGGGGAGCTGTTTTTT.

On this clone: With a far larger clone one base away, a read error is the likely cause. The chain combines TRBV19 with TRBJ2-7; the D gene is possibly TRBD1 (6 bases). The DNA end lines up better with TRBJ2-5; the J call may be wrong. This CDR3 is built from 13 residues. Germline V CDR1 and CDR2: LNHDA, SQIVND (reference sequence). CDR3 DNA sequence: TGTGCCAGTAGCCGGGACACCCAAGGGACCCAGTACTTC. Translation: CASSRDTQGTQYF.

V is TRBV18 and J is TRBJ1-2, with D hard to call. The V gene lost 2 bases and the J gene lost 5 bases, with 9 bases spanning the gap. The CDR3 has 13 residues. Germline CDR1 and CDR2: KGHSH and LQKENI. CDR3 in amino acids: CASSPMAIYGYTF. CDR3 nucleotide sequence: TGTGCCAGCTCACCAATGGCAATATATGGCTACACCTTC.

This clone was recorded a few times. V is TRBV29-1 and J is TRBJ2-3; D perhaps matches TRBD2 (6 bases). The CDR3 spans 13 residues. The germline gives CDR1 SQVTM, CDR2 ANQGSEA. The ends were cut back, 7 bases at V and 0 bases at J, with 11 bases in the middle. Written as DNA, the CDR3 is TGCAGCGCCGCGCTAGCGAGCACAGATACGCAGTATTTT. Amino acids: CSAALASTDTQYF.

CDR3 nucleotide sequence: TGTGCCAGCAGCCAATTGCGGGGGGGAGATACGCAGTATTTT. Protein sequence: CASSQLRGGDTQYF. This chain joins TRBV4-2 and TRBJ2-3, with 9 bases identical to TRBD2. Losses at the gene ends were 2 bases for V and 5 bases for J; bases not matched to a gene: 2. The V gene's germline CDR1 is LGHNA and CDR2 YNFKEQ. CDR3 length: 14 residues.

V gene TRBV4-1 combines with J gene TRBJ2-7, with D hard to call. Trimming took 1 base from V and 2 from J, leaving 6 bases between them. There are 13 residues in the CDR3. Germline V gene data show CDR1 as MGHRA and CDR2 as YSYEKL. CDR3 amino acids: CASSQAPTYEQYF. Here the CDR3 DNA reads TGCGCCAGCAGCCAAGCCCCTACCTACGAGCAGTACTTC.

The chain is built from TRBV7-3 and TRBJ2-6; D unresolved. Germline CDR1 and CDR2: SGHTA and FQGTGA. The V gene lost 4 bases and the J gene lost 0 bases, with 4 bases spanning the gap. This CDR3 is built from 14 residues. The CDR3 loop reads CASSYSSGANVLTF. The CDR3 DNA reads TGTGCCAGCAGCTACAGCTCTGGGGCCAACGTCCTGACTTTC.

The CDR3 loop is CSVKGQGYGYTF. CDR3 DNA sequence: TGCAGCGTTAAGGGACAGGGATATGGCTACACCTTC. The V call is TRBV29-1, the J call TRBJ1-2, with 9 positions matching TRBD1. CDR3 length: 12 amino acids. The J segment lost 5 bases and the V segment lost 5 bases, leaving 3 bases of the junction unmatched. Germline V gene data show CDR1 as SQVTM and CDR2 as ANQGSEA.

This CDR3 is CASSFPRGVSNEQFF. As DNA, the CDR3 is TGCGCCAGCAGCTTTCCGCGGGGGGTTTCGAATGAGCAGTTCTTC. This chain uses TRBV5-1 with TRBJ2-1, with 8 bases identical to TRBD2. CDR1 is SGHRS, CDR2 YFSETQ, per germline. This CDR3 spans 15 amino acids. Germline trimming cut 2 bases from V and 7 bases from J; bases unmatched to any gene: 8.

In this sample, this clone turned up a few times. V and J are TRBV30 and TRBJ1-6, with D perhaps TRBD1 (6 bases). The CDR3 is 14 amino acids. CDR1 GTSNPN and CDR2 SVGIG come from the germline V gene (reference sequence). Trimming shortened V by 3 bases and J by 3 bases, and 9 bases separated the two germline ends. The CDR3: CAWRYRDYNSPLHF. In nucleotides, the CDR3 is TGTGCCTGGAGGTACAGGGACTATAATTCACCCCTCCACTTT. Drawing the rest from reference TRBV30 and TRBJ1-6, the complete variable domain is SQTIHQWPATLVQPVGSPLSLECTVEGTSNPNLYWYRQAAGRGLQLLFYSVGIGQISSEVPQNLSASRPQDRQFILSSKKLLLSDSGFYLCAWRYRDYNSPLHFGNGTRLTVT.

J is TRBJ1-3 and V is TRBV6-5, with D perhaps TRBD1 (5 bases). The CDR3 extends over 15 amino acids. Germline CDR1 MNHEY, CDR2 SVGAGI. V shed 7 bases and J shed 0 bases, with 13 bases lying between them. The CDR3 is CASTDSLSSGNTIYF. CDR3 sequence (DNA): TGTGCCAGCACCGACAGCCTTAGCTCTGGAAACACCATATATTTT.